Given below is one TCR beta chain in context. Its antigen is not identified. Sequencing targeted expressed TCRB transcripts, as all isolated RNA had been reverse transcribed. Data came from immunoSEQ multiplex PCR; TCRdb stores just in-frame clones and leaves some out. The data contain roughly 300,000 clones, around an eighth of them singletons. Blood was collected once per donor into heparin, averaging around 120 mL. Researchers reported sorting CD4+ naive, central memory, regulatory and stem cell-like memory cells via CD45RO/CCR7/CD25/CD127/CD95/CD27. Per germline, CDR1 KGHSH and CDR2 LQKENI. The junction had 8 bases not matched to a gene; V was cut back by 3 bases and J by 3 bases. The CDR3 runs 15 residues. The source of the sample is a study of beta chain features in type 1 diabetes. Study-wide results and caveats: All four CD4+ subsets of Type 1 diabetes patients contained TCRB CDR3s that were moderately but significantly shorter.

Specimen: naive CD4+ T cells from blood. The genes are TRBV18 and TRBJ2-7, with TRBD1 matching over 7 bases. The TCR originated in a man aged 25 to 40 with type 1 diabetes. The chain's CDR3 is CASSPNIGGYYEQYF. The CDR3 DNA follows: TGTGCCAGCTCACCCAACATAGGGGGCTACTACGAGCAGTACTTC.